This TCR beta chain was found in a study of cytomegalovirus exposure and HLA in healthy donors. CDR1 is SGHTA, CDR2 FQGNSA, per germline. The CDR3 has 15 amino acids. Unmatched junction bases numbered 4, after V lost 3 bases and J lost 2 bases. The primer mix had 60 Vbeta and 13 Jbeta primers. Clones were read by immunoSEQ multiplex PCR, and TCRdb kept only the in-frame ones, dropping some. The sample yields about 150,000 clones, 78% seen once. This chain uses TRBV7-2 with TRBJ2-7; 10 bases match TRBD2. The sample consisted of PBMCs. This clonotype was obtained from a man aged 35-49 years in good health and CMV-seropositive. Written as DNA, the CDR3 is TGTGCCAGCAGCTTCTCTAGCGGGAGCACCTACGAGCAGTACTTC. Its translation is CASSFSSGSTYEQYF. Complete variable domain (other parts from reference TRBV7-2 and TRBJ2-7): GAGVSQSPSNKVTEKGKDVELRCDPISGHTALYWYRQSLGQGLEFLIYFQGNSAPDKSGLPSDRFSAERTGGSVSTLTIQRTQQEDSAVYLCASSFSSGSTYEQYFGPGTRLTVT.